Following are 26 T cell receptor beta chains from one sample sequenced in a study of T cell repertoires in cytomegalovirus infection. TCRdb called the reads again in MiXCR, with one record for every CDR3 protein. The table includes a few hundred thousand distinct CDR3 sequences, roughly 10% detected once. Input material: PBMCs. The receptors shown here come from a human donor in good health (CMV status not recorded). Some clones in this sample may be carry-over from other donors' samples.

The chain has TRBV20-1 and TRBJ1-2; D is unresolved. Between the trimmed V and J ends, which lost 0 bases and 5 bases, there was a span of 13 bases. Germline-derived CDR1 and CDR2 are DFQATT and SNEGSKA (reference sequence). This CDR3 region has 14 residues. The CDR3 spells CSARDHGSGYGYTF. In nucleotides, the CDR3 is TGCAGTGCTAGAGATCATGGCAGCGGGTATGGCTACACCTTC.

At least ten counts were recorded for this clonotype. This sequence joins TRBV7-2 and TRBJ1-2, with 10 bases that match TRBD1. With V trimmed by 7 bases and J by 4 bases, 9 bases remained unmatched. The germline CDR1 and CDR2 sequences are SGHTA and FQGNSA. The CDR3 is made up of 15 amino acids. In DNA, the CDR3 is TGTGCCAGCACTCAACGGACAGGGGGTCTCTATGGCTACACCTTC. This encodes CASTQRTGGLYGYTF.

This clonotype has ten or more counts. The CDR3, as DNA: TGTGCCAGCAGCTTAGCAGCGGGACTGTTTTTT. Translated: CASSLAAGLFF. The rearrangement uses TRBV7-2 and TRBJ1-4; D gene uncertain. Trimming took 0 bases from V and 13 from J, leaving 6 bases between them. The CDR3 length is 11 residues. Germline CDR1 is SGHTA and CDR2 is FQGNSA.

This clonotype was seen ten or more times. This chain links TRBV7-9 with TRBJ1-2, with D possibly TRBD1 on 6 matching bases. The germline V and J ends were trimmed by 1 base and 7 bases, with 10 bases remaining between them. CDR3 length: 13 residues. The germline gives CDR1 SEHNR, CDR2 FQNEAQ (reference sequence). The CDR3 DNA reads TGTGCCAGCAGCTTAGGGACAGTGACTGGCTACACCTTC. It specifies CASSLGTVTGYTF.

The chain uses TRBV20-1 and TRBJ2-4; D is undetermined. CDR3 length: 12 amino acids. Trimming shortened V by 3 bases and J by 9 bases, and 12 bases separated the two germline ends. The germline V gene has CDR1 DFQATT and CDR2 SNEGSKA (reference sequence). In DNA, the CDR3 is TGCAGTGCTAGGTATAGATTAGGCATTCAGTACTTC. Protein product: CSARYRLGIQYF.

The chain is built from TRBV7-8 and TRBJ1-1, with a weak D call TRBD1 (5 bases). The CDR3 sequence is 14 residues long. The germline V gene encodes CDR1 SGHVS and CDR2 FQNEAQ. With 4 bases removed from V and 11 bases from J, the gap between germline ends came to 20 bases. The CDR3 region is CASSSSTGTERAFF. CDR3 bases: TGTGCCAGCAGCTCTAGCACGGGGACTGAGAGGGCTTTCTTT.

This clonotype was counted only a few times. This CDR3 is CASSTRTGTTNYGYTF. The CDR3 nucleotides are TGTGCCAGCAGTACAAGGACAGGGACTACTAACTATGGCTACACCTTC. The chain combines TRBV28 with TRBJ1-2, with 8 bases that match TRBD1. The CDR3 spans 16 residues. Trimming at V came to 5 bases and at J to 0 bases, leaving 8 bases not matched to a gene. CDR1 and CDR2 (germline): MDHEN, SYDVKM.

The sample holds a few counts of this clonotype. This sequence joins TRBV28 and TRBJ2-5; perhaps TRBD2 as D (5 bases). The V end lost 2 bases, the J end lost 2 bases, and 12 bases lay between the germline ends. CDR1 is MDHEN, CDR2 SYDVKM, per germline. The CDR3 length is 15 residues. CDR3 in amino acids: CASSLEGRVQETQYF. The CDR3 DNA is TGTGCCAGCAGTTTAGAGGGTAGGGTGCAAGAGACCCAGTACTTC.

This clonotype has ten or more counts. The rearrangement joins TRBV29-1 to TRBJ1-1; no definite D call. CDR3 length: 13 amino acids. Germline V CDR1 and CDR2: SQVTM, ANQGSEA. Between the trimmed V and J ends, which lost 1 base and 3 bases, there was a span of 9 bases. The CDR3 loop reads CSVEGKLHTEAFF. Written as DNA, the CDR3 is TGCAGCGTTGAAGGGAAGTTGCACACTGAAGCTTTCTTT.

Many counts were recorded for this clonotype. The chain has TRBV14 and TRBJ2-6; weak D call: TRBD1 (6 bases). Trimming shortened V by 4 bases and J by 0 bases, and 19 bases separated the two germline ends. CDR3 length: 19 amino acids. Germline CDR1 and CDR2: SGHDN and FVKESK. CDR3 in amino acids: CASSPRLSGAGSGANVLTF. DNA of the CDR3: TGTGCCAGCAGCCCCCGCTTGTCAGGGGCCGGCTCTGGGGCCAACGTCCTGACTTTC.

This clonotype has just a few counts. The chain combines TRBV30 with TRBJ1-5; D ambiguous. V lost 3 bases, J lost 1 base, and 10 bases lay in between. The germline V gene has CDR1 GTSNPN and CDR2 SVGIG (reference sequence). This CDR3 region has 14 residues. CDR3 residues: CAWSPLTSNQPQHF. DNA of the CDR3: TGTGCCTGGAGCCCCCTTACAAGCAATCAGCCCCAGCATTTT.

This clonotype has just a few counts. The V call is TRBV15, the J call TRBJ2-5; 7 nucleotides agree with TRBD1. This CDR3 contains 15 residues. Germline V gene data show CDR1 as LNHNV and CDR2 as YYDKDF (reference sequence). V shed 5 bases, J shed 5 bases, and the junction held 11 bases outside the gene matches. As DNA, the CDR3 is TGTGCCACCAGCGGCGCCGTAAGGGGGCTGGAGACCCAGTACTTC. Translated: CATSGAVRGLETQYF. Supplemented by reference TRBV15 and TRBJ2-5, the full variable domain reads DAMVIQNPRYQVTQFGKPVTLSCSQTLNHNVMYWYQQKSSQAPKLLFHYYDKDFNNEADTPDNFQSRRPNTSFCFLDIRSPGLGDTAMYLCATSGAVRGLETQYFGPGTRLLVL.

At least ten counts were recorded for this clonotype. The chain has TRBV7-2 and TRBJ1-6; no firm D call. CDR3 length: 15 amino acids. CDR1 is SGHTA and CDR2 is FQGNSA in the germline V gene. V lost 3 bases, J lost 6 bases, and 12 bases lay in between. The CDR3 DNA is TGTGCCAGCAGCTTTGTGGGCCAGTCTAATTCACCCCTCCACTTT. It encodes CASSFVGQSNSPLHF. Full variable domain (outside the CDR3, taken from reference TRBV7-2 and TRBJ1-6): GAGVSQSPSNKVTEKGKDVELRCDPISGHTALYWYRQSLGQGLEFLIYFQGNSAPDKSGLPSDRFSAERTGGSVSTLTIQRTQQEDSAVYLCASSFVGQSNSPLHFGNGTRLTVT.

This clonotype turned up a few times. The chain employs TRBV7-6 and TRBJ2-2; no firm D call. With 1 base removed from V and 0 bases from J, the gap between germline ends came to 9 bases. Germline CDR1 reads SGHVS; CDR2 reads FNYEAQ. The CDR3 totals 16 residues. CDR3 DNA sequence: TGTGCCAGCAGCTTAGGAGCGCTAGCGAACACCGGGGAGCTGTTTTTT. This translates into CASSLGALANTGELFF.

This clonotype was observed a few times. This chain links TRBV11-2 with TRBJ2-3, with D possibly called TRBD1 or TRBD2 (5 bases each). Trimming left V 5 bases short and J 0 bases short, with 15 bases between. The CDR3 contains 16 residues. CDR1 and CDR2 from the germline V gene are SGHAT and FQNNGV. The CDR3 coding sequence is TGTGCCAGCAGCGCCGGTGGGGGATCTAGCACAGATACGCAGTATTTT. Its protein product is CASSAGGGSSTDTQYF. Supplemented by reference TRBV11-2 and TRBJ2-3, the full variable domain reads EAGVAQSPRYKIIEKRQSVAFWCNPISGHATLYWYQQILGQGPKLLIQFQNNGVVDDSQLPKDRFSAERLKGVDSTLKIQPAKLEDSAVYLCASSAGGGSSTDTQYFGPGTRLTVL.

In this sample, this clonotype turned up many times. The rearrangement links TRBV7-6 to TRBJ2-7; 9 positions agree with TRBD1. From germline, CDR1 is SGHVS and CDR2 FNYEAQ. The V segment lost 1 base and the J segment 3 bases; nucleotides outside the gene matches: 1. The CDR3 length is 14 residues. The CDR3 sequence: CASSLDRGHYEQYF. The CDR3 DNA follows: TGTGCCAGCAGCTTAGACAGGGGGCACTACGAGCAGTACTTC. Variable domain in full (rest from reference TRBV7-6 and TRBJ2-7): GAGVSQSPRYKVTKRGQDVALRCDPISGHVSLYWYRQALGQGPEFLTYFNYEAQQDKSGLPNDRFSAERPEGSISTLTIQRTEQRDSAMYRCASSLDRGHYEQYFGPGTRLTVT.

This clonotype appeared many times. The chain recombines TRBV5-1 with TRBJ1-3, with 10 positions matching TRBD1. Trimming at V came to 4 bases and at J to 2 bases, leaving 6 bases not matched to a gene. Germline V lookup: CDR1 SGHRS, CDR2 YFSETQ. The CDR3 covers 16 residues. The CDR3 sequence: CASSKNGQGAGNTIYF. DNA of the CDR3: TGCGCCAGCAGCAAAAATGGACAGGGGGCTGGAAACACCATATATTTT.

This clonotype was detected ten times or more. The CDR3 protein is CASSQGQVQETQYF. DNA for the CDR3: TGTGCCAGCAGCCAGGGACAGGTCCAAGAGACCCAGTACTTC. The chain employs TRBV7-6 and TRBJ2-5, with 8 bases lining up with TRBD1. The CDR3 is 14 amino acids. Losses at the gene ends were 5 bases for V and 1 base for J; bases not matched to a gene: 3. The germline gives CDR1 SGHVS, CDR2 FNYEAQ.

The rearrangement links TRBV20-1 to TRBJ2-1; maybe TRBD1 (6 bases). V was shortened by 5 bases and J by 9 bases, with 26 bases between the two germline ends. The CDR3 extends over 16 amino acids. Germline V gene sequence: CDR1 DFQATT, CDR2 SNEGSKA (reference sequence). The CDR3: CSAGSAGAPLRGEQFF. CDR3 sequence (DNA): TGCAGTGCTGGATCGGCAGGGGCTCCTCTCCGGGGTGAGCAGTTCTTC.

The chain is built from TRBV14 and TRBJ2-1; 10 bases fit TRBD1. V was clipped by 3 bases and J by 8 bases; unmatched bases: 10. This CDR3 is built from 16 residues. In germline, CDR1 is SGHDN, CDR2 FVKESK. CDR3 bases: TGTGCCAGCAGCCAGGGACAGGGGTGGGGTGGCGATGAGCAGTTCTTC. Amino acids: CASSQGQGWGGDEQFF.

The V and J genes are TRBV28 and TRBJ2-7; TRBD2 matches at 8 bases. The trim removed 3 bases at V and 3 bases at J, leaving 7 bases unmatched. There are 15 residues in the CDR3. Germline V gives CDR1 MDHEN, CDR2 SYDVKM. The CDR3 reads CASSFPSGLIYEQYF. The CDR3 DNA sequence: TGTGCCAGCAGTTTCCCTAGCGGGCTAATCTACGAGCAGTACTTC.

There are many counts of this clonotype. This chain's CDR3 is CASSPRTGDNTDTQYF. Written as DNA, the CDR3 is TGTGCCAGCAGTCCGCGGACCGGCGATAACACAGATACGCAGTATTTT. The V call is TRBV12-3 or TRBV12-4, the J call TRBJ2-3; D is uncertain. V lost 5 bases to trimming and J lost 2 bases, with 17 bases between them. The CDR3 has 16 amino acids.

This clonotype was observed a handful of times. The rearrangement links TRBV5-1 to TRBJ2-7; 8 nucleotides match TRBD1. Per germline, CDR1 SGHRS and CDR2 YFSETQ. Germline trimming cut 4 bases from V and 7 bases from J; bases unmatched to any gene: 10. The CDR3 is made up of 14 amino acids. The CDR3 bases are TGCGCCAGCAGCCGCGTAGGACAGGGAAAAGAGCAGTACTTC. Protein product: CASSRVGQGKEQYF.

The sample holds many counts of this clonotype. V and J are TRBV7-3 and TRBJ2-2; D perhaps matches TRBD2 (5 bases). Trimming pared 0 bases from V and 5 bases from J, leaving 13 bases between. The CDR3 contains 16 residues. The germline gives CDR1 SGHTA, CDR2 FQGTGA. The chain's CDR3 is CASSLTTSPGTGELFF. The CDR3 DNA sequence: TGTGCCAGCAGCTTAACCACTAGTCCCGGTACCGGGGAGCTGTTTTTT.

In this sample, this clonotype turned up many times. CDR3 residues: CSVLYDTEAFF. The DNA of the CDR3 is TGCAGCGTTCTTTACGACACTGAAGCTTTCTTT. The V call is TRBV29-1, the J call TRBJ1-1; D remains ambiguous. Germline V gene sequence: CDR1 SQVTM, CDR2 ANQGSEA. Trimming left V 5 bases short and J 3 bases short, with 7 bases between. This CDR3 is built from 11 residues.

V usage is TRBV18 and J usage is TRBJ1-2; D gene uncertain. The CDR3 loop spans 13 amino acids. The germline gives CDR1 KGHSH, CDR2 LQKENI. Trimming stripped 4 bases from V and 0 bases from J, with 6 bases between. The CDR3: CASSRSSNYGYTF. The DNA for the CDR3 is TGTGCCAGCTCACGGAGCTCTAACTATGGCTACACCTTC.